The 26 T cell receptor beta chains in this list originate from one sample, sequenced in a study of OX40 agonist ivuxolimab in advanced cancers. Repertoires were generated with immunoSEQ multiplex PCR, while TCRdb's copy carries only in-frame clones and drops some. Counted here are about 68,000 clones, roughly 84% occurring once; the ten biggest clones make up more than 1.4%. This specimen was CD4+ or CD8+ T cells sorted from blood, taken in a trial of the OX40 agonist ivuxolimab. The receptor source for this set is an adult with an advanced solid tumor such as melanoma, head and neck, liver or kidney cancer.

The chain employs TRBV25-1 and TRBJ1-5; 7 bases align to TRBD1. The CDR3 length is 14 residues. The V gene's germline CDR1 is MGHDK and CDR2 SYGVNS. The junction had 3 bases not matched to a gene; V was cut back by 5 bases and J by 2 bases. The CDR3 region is CASSTTGGNQPQHF. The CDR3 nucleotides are TGTGCCAGCAGTACAACAGGGGGCAATCAGCCCCAGCATTTT.

Here the CDR3 reads CASSHRGWGEKLFF. The CDR3 DNA reads as TGTGCCAGCAGTCACAGGGGGTGGGGTGAAAAACTGTTTTTT. J is TRBJ1-4 and V is TRBV27; the match to TRBD1 covers 8 bases. Germline CDR1 reads MNHEY; CDR2 reads SMNVEV (reference sequence). V trimming: 5 bases; J trimming: 7 bases; junction bases outside the gene matches: 6. This CDR3 contains 14 residues.

The CDR3 DNA is TGTGCCAGCTCACCGACAAACTACGAGCAGTACTTC. This gives the protein CASSPTNYEQYF. This chain links TRBV18 with TRBJ2-7; D not certain. CDR1 is KGHSH and CDR2 is LQKENI in the germline V gene. The CDR3 is 12 amino acids. V was pared by 3 bases and J by 3 bases, with 6 bases between.

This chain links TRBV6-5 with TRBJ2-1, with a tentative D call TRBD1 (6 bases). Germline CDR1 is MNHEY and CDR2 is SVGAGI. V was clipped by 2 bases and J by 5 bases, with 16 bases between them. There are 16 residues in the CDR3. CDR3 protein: CASSYGMGQGNNEQFF. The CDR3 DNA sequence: TGTGCCAGCAGTTACGGCATGGGGCAGGGGAACAATGAGCAGTTCTTC.

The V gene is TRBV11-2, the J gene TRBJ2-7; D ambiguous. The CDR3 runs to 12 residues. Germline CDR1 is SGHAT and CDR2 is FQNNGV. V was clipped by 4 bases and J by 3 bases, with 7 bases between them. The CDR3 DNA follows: TGTGCCAGCAGCTCGACTCGCTACGAGCAGTACTTC. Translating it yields CASSSTRYEQYF.

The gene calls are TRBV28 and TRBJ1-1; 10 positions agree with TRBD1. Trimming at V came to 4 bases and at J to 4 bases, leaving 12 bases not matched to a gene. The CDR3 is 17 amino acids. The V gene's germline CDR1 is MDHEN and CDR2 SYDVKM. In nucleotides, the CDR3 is TGTGCCAGCAGTTCCTTGACAGGGGGCGAGATCGGCACTGAAGCTTTCTTT. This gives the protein CASSSLTGGEIGTEAFF.

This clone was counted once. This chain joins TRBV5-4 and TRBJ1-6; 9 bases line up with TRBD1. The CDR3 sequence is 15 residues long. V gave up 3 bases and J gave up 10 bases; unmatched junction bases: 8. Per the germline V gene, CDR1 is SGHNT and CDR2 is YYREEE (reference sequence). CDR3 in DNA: TGTGCCAGCAGCTCCGTACAGGGGGCACCATCACCCCTCCACTTT. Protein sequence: CASSSVQGAPSPLHF.

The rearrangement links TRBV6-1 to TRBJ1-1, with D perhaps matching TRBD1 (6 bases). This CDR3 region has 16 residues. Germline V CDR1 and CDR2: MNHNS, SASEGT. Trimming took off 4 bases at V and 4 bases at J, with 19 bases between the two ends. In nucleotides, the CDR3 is TGTGCCAGCAGTGGCGGGGGGGCCCCCCGGAGCACTGAAGCTTTCTTT. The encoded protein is CASSGGGAPRSTEAFF.

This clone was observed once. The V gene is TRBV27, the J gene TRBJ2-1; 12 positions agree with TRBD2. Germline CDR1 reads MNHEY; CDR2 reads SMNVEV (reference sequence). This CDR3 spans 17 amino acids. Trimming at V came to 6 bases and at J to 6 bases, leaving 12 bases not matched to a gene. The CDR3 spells CASSFQPSSGGANEQFF. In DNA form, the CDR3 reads TGTGCCAGCAGCTTTCAACCCTCTAGCGGGGGGGCCAATGAGCAGTTCTTC.

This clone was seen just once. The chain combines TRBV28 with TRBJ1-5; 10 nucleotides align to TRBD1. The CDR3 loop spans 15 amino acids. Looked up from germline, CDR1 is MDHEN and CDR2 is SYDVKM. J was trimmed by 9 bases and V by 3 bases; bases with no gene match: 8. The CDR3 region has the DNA TGTGCCAGCAGTTTTACCCGACAGGGGGCTTGGCCCCAGCATTTT. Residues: CASSFTRQGAWPQHF.

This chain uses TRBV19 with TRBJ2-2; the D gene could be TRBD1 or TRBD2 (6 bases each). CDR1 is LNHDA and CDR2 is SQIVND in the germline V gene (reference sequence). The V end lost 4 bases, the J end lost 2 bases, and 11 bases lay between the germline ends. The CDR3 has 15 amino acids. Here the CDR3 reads CASSTGALNTGELFF. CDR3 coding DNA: TGTGCCAGTAGTACGGGGGCCTTAAACACCGGGGAGCTGTTTTTT. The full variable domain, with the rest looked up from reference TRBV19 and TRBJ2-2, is DGGITQSPKYLFRKEGQNVTLSCEQNLNHDAMYWYRQDPGQGLRLIYYSQIVNDFQKGDIAEGYSVSREKKESFPLTVTSAQKNPTAFYLCASSTGALNTGELFFGEGSRLTVL.

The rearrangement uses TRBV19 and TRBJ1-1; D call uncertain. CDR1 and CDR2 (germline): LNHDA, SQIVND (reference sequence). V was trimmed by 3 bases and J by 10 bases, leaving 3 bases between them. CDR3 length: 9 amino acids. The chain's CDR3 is CASSMLAFF. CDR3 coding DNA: TGTGCCAGTAGTATGCTAGCTTTCTTT.

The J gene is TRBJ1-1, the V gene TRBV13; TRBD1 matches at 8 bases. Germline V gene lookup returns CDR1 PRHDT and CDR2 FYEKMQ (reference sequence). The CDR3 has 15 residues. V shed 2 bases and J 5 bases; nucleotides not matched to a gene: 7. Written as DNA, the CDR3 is TGTGCCAGCAGCTTATGGTCCAGGGGGCGGACTGAAGCTTTCTTT. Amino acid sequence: CASSLWSRGRTEAFF.

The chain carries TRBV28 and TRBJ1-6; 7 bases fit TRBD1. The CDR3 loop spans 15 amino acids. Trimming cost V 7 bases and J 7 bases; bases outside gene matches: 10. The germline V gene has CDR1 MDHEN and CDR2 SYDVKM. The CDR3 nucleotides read TGTGCCAGCACCCGACAGGGTCGGAGCAATTCACCCCTCCACTTT. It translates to CASTRQGRSNSPLHF.

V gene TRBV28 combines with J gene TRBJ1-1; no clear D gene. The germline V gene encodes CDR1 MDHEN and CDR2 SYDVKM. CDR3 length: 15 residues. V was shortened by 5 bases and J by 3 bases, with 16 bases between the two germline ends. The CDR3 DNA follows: TGTGCCAGCAGTCCAACAAGAGCCGGGGACACTGAAGCTTTCTTT. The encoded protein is CASSPTRAGDTEAFF.

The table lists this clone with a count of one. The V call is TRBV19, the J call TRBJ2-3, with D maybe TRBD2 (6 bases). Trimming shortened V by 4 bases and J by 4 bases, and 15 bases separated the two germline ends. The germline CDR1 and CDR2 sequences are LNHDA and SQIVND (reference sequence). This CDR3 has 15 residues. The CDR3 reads CASSKAGSQADTQYF. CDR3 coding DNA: TGTGCCAGTAGTAAGGCGGGGTCGCAAGCAGATACGCAGTATTTT.

The CDR3 region is CASSPGSYGYTF. DNA of the CDR3: TGTGCCAGCAGTCCGGGCAGCTATGGCTACACCTTC. The chain is built from TRBV28 and TRBJ1-2; D ambiguous. Germline loops: CDR1 MDHEN, CDR2 SYDVKM. The CDR3 covers 12 residues. Deletions cut 5 bases from V and 4 bases from J, with 8 bases between.

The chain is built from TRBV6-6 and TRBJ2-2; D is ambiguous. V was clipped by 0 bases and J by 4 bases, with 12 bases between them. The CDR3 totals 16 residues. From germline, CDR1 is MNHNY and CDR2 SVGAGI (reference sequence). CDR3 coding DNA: TGTGCCAGCAGTTACTCGTTCCGGGTTGGCACCGGGGAGCTGTTTTTT. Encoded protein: CASSYSFRVGTGELFF.

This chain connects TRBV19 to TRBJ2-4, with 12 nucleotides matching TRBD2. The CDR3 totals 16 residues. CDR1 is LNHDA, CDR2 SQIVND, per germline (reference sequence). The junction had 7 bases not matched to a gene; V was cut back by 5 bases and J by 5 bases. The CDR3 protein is CASSVTGTSGQNIQYF. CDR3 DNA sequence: TGTGCCAGTAGTGTCACCGGGACTAGCGGGCAAAACATTCAGTACTTC.

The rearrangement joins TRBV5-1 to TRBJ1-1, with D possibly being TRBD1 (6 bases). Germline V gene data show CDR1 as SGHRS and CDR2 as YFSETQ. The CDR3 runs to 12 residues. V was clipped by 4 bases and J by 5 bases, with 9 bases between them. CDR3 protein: CASSTGRTEAFF. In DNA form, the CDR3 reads TGCGCCAGCAGCACAGGGCGGACTGAAGCTTTCTTT.

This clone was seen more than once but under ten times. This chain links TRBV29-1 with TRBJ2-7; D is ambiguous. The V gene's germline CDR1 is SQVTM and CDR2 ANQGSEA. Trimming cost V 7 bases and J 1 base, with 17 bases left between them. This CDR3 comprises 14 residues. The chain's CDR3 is CSARKGPNSYEQYF. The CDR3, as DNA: TGCAGCGCCCGGAAGGGTCCCAATTCCTACGAGCAGTACTTC.

The CDR3 protein is CASSSRVQGGQYF. CDR3 sequence (DNA): TGTGCCAGCAGCTCAAGGGTACAGGGAGGGCAGTACTTC. This sequence joins TRBV7-6 and TRBJ2-7; tentatively, D is TRBD1 or TRBD2 (6 bases each). Germline-derived CDR1 and CDR2 are SGHVS and FNYEAQ. The CDR3 covers 13 residues. Trimming took 4 bases from V and 9 from J, leaving 16 bases between them. The whole variable domain, filled in from reference TRBV7-6 and TRBJ2-7, reads GAGVSQSPRYKVTKRGQDVALRCDPISGHVSLYWYRQALGQGPEFLTYFNYEAQQDKSGLPNDRFSAERPEGSISTLTIQRTEQRDSAMYRCASSSRVQGGQYFGPGTRLTVT.

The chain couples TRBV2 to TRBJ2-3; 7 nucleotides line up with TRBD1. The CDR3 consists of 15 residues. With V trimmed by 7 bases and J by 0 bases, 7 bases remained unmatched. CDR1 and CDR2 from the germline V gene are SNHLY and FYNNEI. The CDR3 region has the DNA TGTGCCAGCACCAGGGACAGCCTTAGCACAGATACGCAGTATTTT. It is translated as CASTRDSLSTDTQYF.

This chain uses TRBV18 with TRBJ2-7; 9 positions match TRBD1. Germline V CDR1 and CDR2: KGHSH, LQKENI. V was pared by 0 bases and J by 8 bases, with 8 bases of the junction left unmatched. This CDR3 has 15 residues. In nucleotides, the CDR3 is TGTGCCAGCTCACCACCCACCGGGACAGGGATAAAGCAGTACTTC. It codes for CASSPPTGTGIKQYF.

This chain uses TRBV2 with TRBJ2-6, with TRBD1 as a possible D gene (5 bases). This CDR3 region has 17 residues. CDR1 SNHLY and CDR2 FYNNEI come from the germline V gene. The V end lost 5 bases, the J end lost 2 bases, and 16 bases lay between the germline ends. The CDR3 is CASSSQGTVAGANVLTF. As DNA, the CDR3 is TGTGCCAGCAGTTCGCAGGGTACTGTGGCTGGGGCCAACGTCCTGACTTTC.

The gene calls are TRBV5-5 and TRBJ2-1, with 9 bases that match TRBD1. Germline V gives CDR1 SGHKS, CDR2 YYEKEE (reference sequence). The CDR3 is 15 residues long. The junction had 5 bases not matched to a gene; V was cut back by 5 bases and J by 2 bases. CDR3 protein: CASSSGQGTYNEQFF. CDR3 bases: TGTGCCAGCAGTTCGGGACAGGGCACCTACAATGAGCAGTTCTTC.